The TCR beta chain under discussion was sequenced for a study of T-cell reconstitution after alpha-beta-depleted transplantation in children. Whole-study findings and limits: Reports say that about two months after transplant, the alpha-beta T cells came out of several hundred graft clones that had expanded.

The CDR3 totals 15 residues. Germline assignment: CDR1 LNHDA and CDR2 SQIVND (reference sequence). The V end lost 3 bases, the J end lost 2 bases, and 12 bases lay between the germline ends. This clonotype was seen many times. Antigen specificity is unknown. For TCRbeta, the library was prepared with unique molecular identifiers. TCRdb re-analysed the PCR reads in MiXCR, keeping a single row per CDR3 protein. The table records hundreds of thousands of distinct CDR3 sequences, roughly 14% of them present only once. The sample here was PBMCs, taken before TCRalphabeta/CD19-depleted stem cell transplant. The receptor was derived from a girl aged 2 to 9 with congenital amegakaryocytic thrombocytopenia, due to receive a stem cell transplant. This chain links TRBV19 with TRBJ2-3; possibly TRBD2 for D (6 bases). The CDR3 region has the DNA TGTGCCAGTAGTATGGTTCGGGACTTCACAGATACGCAGTATTTT. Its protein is CASSMVRDFTDTQYF.